One sample yielded the 19 T cell receptor beta chains listed below, sequenced in a study of T-cell memory formation after mild COVID-19. Via MiXCR, TCRdb re-called the 5' RACE reads, giving one row per CDR3 protein. The data hold fewer than 650,000 distinct CDR3 sequences, with roughly 17% observed a single time. The sequenced material came from PBMCs or a T cell subset sorted from them (not recorded which). The receptors were sampled from an adult woman who had mild COVID-19 (a few samples of this study predate the infection). Cell type and time point are not known.

V is TRBV15 and J is TRBJ2-1; the D is unclear. V gave up 1 base and J gave up 5 bases, with 3 bases separating them. The CDR3 totals 12 residues. Germline CDR1 reads LNHNV; CDR2 reads YYDKDF (reference sequence). CDR3 loop: CATSRADNEQFF. CDR3 sequence (DNA): TGTGCCACCAGCAGAGCTGACAATGAGCAGTTCTTC.

The chain recombines TRBV7-3 with TRBJ2-3; TRBD2 agrees at 12 bases. CDR1 is SGHTA and CDR2 is FQGTGA in the germline V gene. With 5 bases clipped from V and 4 bases from J, the junction kept 7 bases outside the gene matches. CDR3 length equals 16 residues. The CDR3 DNA reads as TGTGCCAGCAGCACTAGACTAGCGGGAGAATCAGATACGCAGTATTTT. It codes for CASSTRLAGESDTQYF.

CDR3 in DNA: TGTGCCAGTAGAACTAGCGGGAGTGCGACAGATACGCAGTATTTT. Its translation is CASRTSGSATDTQYF. The chain combines TRBV19 with TRBJ2-3; 11 bases line up with TRBD2. Germline V gene data show CDR1 as LNHDA and CDR2 as SQIVND (reference sequence). Losses at the gene ends were 6 bases for V and 3 bases for J; bases not matched to a gene: 5. There are 15 residues in the CDR3.

In its sample, this clonotype was seen many times. This chain joins TRBV7-9 and TRBJ2-1; D may correspond to TRBD1 or TRBD2 (7 bases each). V was cut by 8 bases and J by 10 bases, with 15 bases left in between. Per the germline V gene, CDR1 is SEHNR and CDR2 is FQNEAQ (reference sequence). The CDR3 has 12 residues. CDR3 bases: TGTGCCAGCCCGAACAGGGGAGGGGAGCAGTTCTTC. Amino acids: CASPNRGGEQFF.

This clonotype was detected a few times. This chain links TRBV5-5 with TRBJ1-4, with TRBD1 matching 10 bases. Germline assignment: CDR1 SGHKS and CDR2 YYEKEE (reference sequence). J lost 8 bases, V lost 0 bases, and 4 bases had no gene match. The CDR3 consists of 15 residues. The CDR3 nucleotides read TGTGCCAGCAGCTTGGATGACAGGGGGCCCGAAAAACTGTTTTTT. This encodes CASSLDDRGPEKLFF.

The chain carries TRBV6-5 and TRBJ1-2; TRBD1 matches 10 bases. Per germline, CDR1 MNHEY and CDR2 SVGAGI. V lost 4 bases, J lost 6 bases, and 23 bases stayed unmatched. The CDR3 has 20 residues. CDR3 in DNA: TGTGCCAGCAGTTCCAATCCGGGTGGGTCTCCGGCGGGACAGGGGAATGGCTACACCTTC. Translating it yields CASSSNPGGSPAGQGNGYTF.

This chain uses TRBV2 with TRBJ2-1, with unresolved D. Germline V gene lookup returns CDR1 SNHLY and CDR2 FYNNEI. The CDR3 loop spans 12 amino acids. V was cut by 7 bases and J by 2 bases, with 6 bases left in between. In nucleotides, the CDR3 is TGTGCCAGCACGAGCGCCTACAATGAGCAGTTCTTC. This encodes CASTSAYNEQFF.

V is TRBV4-1 and J is TRBJ2-2, with D perhaps matching TRBD2 (5 bases). V lost 0 bases and J lost 5, with 13 bases in between. This CDR3 is 16 amino acids long. Per the germline V gene, CDR1 is MGHRA and CDR2 is YSYEKL. The CDR3, as DNA: TGCGCCAGCAGCCAAGACCTGGGCCCGGGGACCGGGGAGCTGTTTTTT. Translation: CASSQDLGPGTGELFF.

This rearrangement joins TRBV9 to TRBJ2-1; TRBD2 might be the D (7 bases). The CDR3 is 12 amino acids. Trimming removed 4 bases at V and 10 bases at J, with 12 bases between. Germline assignment: CDR1 SGDLS and CDR2 YYNGEE. Here the CDR3 DNA reads TGTGCCAGCAGCATAGGGGGGGACGAGCAGTTCTTC. Translating it yields CASSIGGDEQFF.

The chain carries TRBV6-2 or TRBV6-3 and TRBJ2-7; 7 nucleotides align to TRBD1. V shed 0 bases, J shed 3 bases, and the junction held 5 bases outside the gene matches. This CDR3 has 15 residues. Germline V gene sequence: CDR1 MNHEY, CDR2 SVGEGT. The CDR3, as DNA: TGTGCCAGCAGTTACTCTAGGGACAGCTTCTACGAGCAGTACTTC. Its protein is CASSYSRDSFYEQYF.

This clonotype turned up a few times. The chain's CDR3 is CASSVITGDEAFF. Written as DNA, the CDR3 is TGTGCCAGCAGCGTAATCACAGGGGATGAAGCTTTCTTT. V and J are TRBV9 and TRBJ1-1; 7 bases align to TRBD1. The CDR3 length is 13 residues. J lost 7 bases, V lost 1 base, and 4 bases had no gene match. Germline V gene data show CDR1 as SGDLS and CDR2 as YYNGEE.

This clonotype showed up just a few times. The V gene is TRBV7-2, the J gene TRBJ1-2, with D unclear. Looked up from germline, CDR1 is SGHTA and CDR2 is FQGNSA. Trimming removed 1 base at V and 8 bases at J, with 8 bases between. The CDR3 is made up of 12 amino acids. DNA of the CDR3: TGTGCCAGCAGCTTAGATGGCAGGGGCTACACCTTC. Translating gives CASSLDGRGYTF.

This chain connects TRBV7-2 to TRBJ1-6; D not resolved. The CDR3 totals 14 residues. Germline V lookup: CDR1 SGHTA, CDR2 FQGNSA. The ends were cut back, 3 bases at V and 9 bases at J, with 12 bases in the middle. CDR3 amino acids: CASSFGPTGSPLHF. In DNA, the CDR3 is TGTGCCAGCAGCTTCGGCCCGACGGGTTCACCCCTCCACTTT.

This clonotype was detected ten times or more. The chain carries TRBV20-1 and TRBJ1-4; D unresolved. The length of the CDR3 is 13 residues. Germline CDR1 DFQATT, CDR2 SNEGSKA (reference sequence). V lost 2 bases and J 3 bases, leaving 7 bases between the germline ends. The CDR3, as DNA: TGCAGTGCTAGACAGGAGCCTAATGAAAAACTGTTTTTT. This gives the protein CSARQEPNEKLFF.

CDR3 DNA sequence: TGTGCCAGCAGTTACTCGCATGGAGGGGACGGGGAGCTGTTTTTT. It is translated as CASSYSHGGDGELFF. The chain combines TRBV6-5 with TRBJ2-2; D perhaps matches TRBD2 (6 bases). The germline gives CDR1 MNHEY, CDR2 SVGAGI. Trimming shortened V by 0 bases and J by 7 bases, and 12 bases separated the two germline ends. The CDR3 sequence is 15 residues long.

This clonotype was seen a few times. The chain carries TRBV5-1 and TRBJ2-5; no reliable D call. This CDR3 is 15 amino acids long. Trimming shortened V by 3 bases and J by 0 bases, and 12 bases separated the two germline ends. In germline, CDR1 is SGHRS, CDR2 YFSETQ. CDR3 sequence reads: CASSWNAGYQETQYF. CDR3 in DNA: TGCGCCAGCAGCTGGAATGCTGGATACCAAGAGACCCAGTACTTC.

This clonotype came up a few times. The rearrangement joins TRBV12-3 or TRBV12-4 to TRBJ2-1; TRBD2 matches 9 bases. Germline trimming cut 7 bases from V and 4 bases from J; bases unmatched to any gene: 11. CDR3 length: 16 amino acids. CDR3 coding DNA: TGTGCCAGCACCCCGACCCTAGCGGGAACTTACAATGAGCAGTTCTTC. Its protein is CASTPTLAGTYNEQFF.

The table lists this clonotype with a few counts. This chain joins TRBV6-5 and TRBJ2-3; weak D call: TRBD2 (7 bases). V was pared by 2 bases and J by 2 bases, with 20 bases between. This CDR3 has 18 residues. Germline CDR1 and CDR2: MNHEY and SVGAGI. The CDR3 DNA sequence: TGTGCCAGCAGTTACCCAGGGACGGGGGGCTCCCCCACAGATACGCAGTATTTT. It yields the protein CASSYPGTGGSPTDTQYF.

The chain is built from TRBV29-1 and TRBJ2-1, with 8 bases lining up with TRBD2. CDR1 is SQVTM, CDR2 ANQGSEA, per germline. This CDR3 has 14 amino acids. J lost 3 bases, V lost 3 bases, and 4 bases had no gene match. The CDR3 DNA reads TGCAGCGTTGAGAGACTAGCGTTCTACAATGAGCAGTTCTTC. It codes for CSVERLAFYNEQFF.